This T cell receptor beta chain was found in a study of OX40 agonist ivuxolimab in advanced cancers. Study-wide context: Treatment of patients was with ivuxolimab, an agonistic anti-OX40 (CD134) antibody. Under the entry rules, prior anti-PD-1, anti-PD-L1 or anti-CTLA-4 therapy was allowed, and about 40% had some. Study observations and caveats: The antigen specificity of the peripheral T cells (those that were expanded) was not determined.

The ends lost 5 bases at V and 3 bases at J; junction bases unmatched: 2. Germline V gene lookup returns CDR1 LNHDA and CDR2 SQIVND (reference sequence). The CDR3 has 13 residues. Here immunoSEQ multiplex PCR was the method, and the copy in TCRdb shows in-frame clones only, minus some. The sample contains some 80,000 clones, 80% to 90% of which appear only once. The investigators sampled blood at baseline, at cycle 4 day 1, and at cycle 7 day 1. A word on this clone: Its antigen is unknown.

This TCR came from an adult with an advanced solid tumor such as melanoma, head and neck, liver or kidney cancer. V usage is TRBV19 and J usage is TRBJ2-7; the match to TRBD1 covers 9 bases. The material sequenced was CD4+ or CD8+ T cells sorted from blood, taken in a trial of the OX40 agonist ivuxolimab. The CDR3 loop reads CASSDRGDYEQYF. The CDR3 DNA is TGTGCCAGTAGTGACAGGGGGGACTACGAGCAGTACTTC.